This T cell receptor beta chain was sequenced during a study of shared clonotypes between healthy human individuals. After removal of 2 bases from V and 0 bases from J, the junction contained 4 bases not matched to a gene. The CDR3 has 16 residues. Germline lookup yields CDR1 SGDLS and CDR2 YYNGEE. Method: immunoSEQ multiplex PCR; TCRdb's copy keeps in-frame clones and lacks some. The sample shows around 1.5 million clones, 95% to 99% of them seen only once. This clonotype was sampled from a young man in good health. What was sequenced was naive CD4+ T cells sorted from blood. The subset denotes: CD45RA+ positively selected. V is TRBV9 and J is TRBJ2-3; 9 bases are a match to TRBD2. CDR3 residues: CASSVTSGVSTDTQYF. The CDR3 nucleotides read TGTGCCAGCAGCGTGACTAGCGGCGTTAGCACAGATACGCAGTATTTT.